A single sample is the source of the 24 T cell receptor beta chains below, sequenced in a study of graft-versus-host responses after intestinal transplantation. Their specific antigens are unknown. Libraries were prepared by immunoSEQ multiplex PCR; TCRdb keeps only in-frame clonotypes and omits some of them. The data contain roughly 100,000 clones, 85% to 95% of them singletons. This specimen was unstimulated CD8+ T cells sorted from spleen or lymph node cells, taken before transplant. These TCRs come from a human donor who was the organ donor for an intestinal transplant.

The chain links TRBV11-2 to TRBJ1-1; D call uncertain. Germline V CDR1 and CDR2: SGHAT, FQNNGV. The CDR3 runs 15 residues. With 5 bases removed from V and 2 bases from J, the gap between germline ends came to 15 bases. CDR3 residues: CASSPRPLFNTEAFF. The CDR3 coding sequence is TGTGCCAGCAGCCCTAGACCGCTATTCAACACTGAAGCTTTCTTT.

The V and J genes are TRBV11-2 and TRBJ1-2, with TRBD1 matching 7 bases. J lost 4 bases, V lost 4 bases, and 6 bases had no gene match. CDR3 size: 14 residues. The germline gives CDR1 SGHAT, CDR2 FQNNGV. CDR3 protein: CASSSRQGFYGYTF. The DNA for the CDR3 is TGTGCCAGCAGCTCCAGACAGGGTTTCTATGGCTACACCTTC. Based on the CDR3 plus reference TRBV11-2 and TRBJ1-2, the full variable domain is EAGVAQSPRYKIIEKRQSVAFWCNPISGHATLYWYQQILGQGPKLLIQFQNNGVVDDSQLPKDRFSAERLKGVDSTLKIQPAKLEDSAVYLCASSSRQGFYGYTFGSGTRLTVV.

Written as DNA, the CDR3 is TGTGCCAGCAGCTTAACTCAGGTGACAGGGCAGGATGAGCAGTTCTTC. Translation gives CASSLTQVTGQDEQFF. V and J are TRBV7-6 and TRBJ2-1; TRBD1 aligns across 7 bases. There are 16 residues in the CDR3. The junction had 12 bases not matched to a gene; V was cut back by 2 bases and J by 8 bases. In germline, CDR1 is SGHVS, CDR2 FNYEAQ. Based on the CDR3 plus reference TRBV7-6 and TRBJ2-1, the full variable domain is GAGVSQSPRYKVTKRGQDVALRCDPISGHVSLYWYRQALGQGPEFLTYFNYEAQQDKSGLPNDRFSAERPEGSISTLTIQRTEQRDSAMYRCASSLTQVTGQDEQFFGPGTRLTVL.

A few counts support this clone. J is TRBJ1-1 and V is TRBV5-4; D is perhaps TRBD1 (5 bases). V gave up 4 bases and J gave up 3 bases, with 7 bases separating them. Germline values: CDR1 SGHNT, CDR2 YYREEE (reference sequence). The CDR3 has 12 amino acids. The CDR3 DNA sequence: TGTGCCAGCAGCCCAGGGCACACTGAAGCTTTCTTT. This gives the protein CASSPGHTEAFF.

The chain employs TRBV29-1 and TRBJ1-1; 11 bases map to TRBD1. From germline, CDR1 is SQVTM and CDR2 ANQGSEA. This CDR3 is 14 amino acids long. V was clipped by 5 bases and J by 3 bases; unmatched bases: 5. The CDR3 here is CSVRTGGWDTEAFF. The CDR3 DNA follows: TGCAGCGTTAGGACAGGGGGCTGGGACACTGAAGCTTTCTTT. The full variable domain, with the rest looked up from reference TRBV29-1 and TRBJ1-1, is SAVISQKPSRDICQRGTSLTIQCQVDSQVTMMFWYRQQPGQSLTLIATANQGSEATYESGFVIDKFPISRPNLTFSTLTVSNMSPEDSSIYLCSVRTGGWDTEAFFGQGTRLTVV.

The chain uses TRBV6-5 and TRBJ2-1; 12 bases are shared with TRBD2. After removal of 6 bases from V and 8 bases from J, the junction contained 8 bases not matched to a gene. This CDR3 has 15 amino acids. The V gene's germline CDR1 is MNHEY and CDR2 SVGAGI. CDR3 nucleotide sequence: TGTGCCAGCAGCCTTCTAGCGGGGGGGCTCTATGAGCAGTTCTTC. Translated, it gives CASSLLAGGLYEQFF.

The rearrangement links TRBV27 to TRBJ2-3, with 8 bases matching TRBD1. Germline trimming cut 5 bases from V and 4 bases from J; bases unmatched to any gene: 11. CDR1 and CDR2 (germline): MNHEY, SMNVEV (reference sequence). The CDR3 spans 16 residues. CDR3 coding DNA: TGTGCCAGCAGTCCCCGGACAGGGCTCGGGGCAGATACGCAGTATTTT. Translation: CASSPRTGLGADTQYF.

This chain connects TRBV30 to TRBJ1-1; D may be TRBD1 (6 bases). From germline, CDR1 is GTSNPN and CDR2 SVGIG (reference sequence). V lost 3 bases, J lost 4 bases, and 9 bases lay in between. This CDR3 has 12 amino acids. This chain's CDR3 is CAWSGGATEAFF. The CDR3 nucleotides read TGTGCCTGGAGCGGGGGGGCCACTGAAGCTTTCTTT.

The chain is built from TRBV2 and TRBJ2-7; maybe TRBD2 (6 bases). The CDR3 is 12 amino acids. Between the trimmed V and J ends, which lost 3 bases and 4 bases, there was a span of 7 bases. The germline gives CDR1 SNHLY, CDR2 FYNNEI. The CDR3 nucleotides are TGTGCCAGCAGTGACCGGGGGTACGAGCAGTACTTC. Protein product: CASSDRGYEQYF.

In this sample, this clone turned up once. This chain links TRBV5-8 with TRBJ1-6; a weak D match, TRBD1 (5 bases). The germline gives CDR1 SGHTS, CDR2 YDEGEE. V gave up 0 bases and J gave up 3 bases, with 7 bases separating them. This CDR3 is built from 15 residues. The CDR3 bases are TGTGCCAGCAGCTTGGGACAGATCTATAATTCACCCCTCCACTTT. This encodes CASSLGQIYNSPLHF.

The V and J genes are TRBV6-5 and TRBJ2-7, with 13 nucleotides matching TRBD2. CDR3 length: 16 residues. Germline CDR1 MNHEY, CDR2 SVGAGI. Trimming removed 4 bases from V and 3 bases from J; junction bases left unmatched: 6. CDR3 nucleotide sequence: TGTGCCAGCAGTTCCCGACTAGCGGGAGGTATCTACGAGCAGTACTTC. The encoded protein is CASSSRLAGGIYEQYF.

The chain carries TRBV27 and TRBJ2-7, with D tentatively TRBD1 (5 bases). CDR1 and CDR2 (germline): MNHEY, SMNVEV (reference sequence). The V end lost 3 bases, the J end lost 2 bases, and 14 bases lay between the germline ends. The CDR3 covers 15 residues. The CDR3 sequence is CASSFGAGSPYEQYF. The DNA of the CDR3 is TGTGCCAGCAGTTTCGGTGCAGGGTCCCCCTACGAGCAGTACTTC.

This chain uses TRBV9 with TRBJ2-7; 10 nucleotides line up with TRBD1. The CDR3 runs 15 residues. Losses at the gene ends were 4 bases for V and 2 bases for J; bases not matched to a gene: 6. From germline, CDR1 is SGDLS and CDR2 YYNGEE. CDR3 in amino acids: CASSHGQGGPYEQYF. CDR3 DNA: TGTGCCAGCAGCCACGGACAGGGGGGACCCTACGAGCAGTACTTC.

In its sample, this clone was seen once. V gene TRBV29-1 combines with J gene TRBJ1-1, with no clear D. The CDR3 is 10 amino acids. Germline loops: CDR1 SQVTM, CDR2 ANQGSEA. Trimming left V 4 bases short and J 6 bases short, with 6 bases between. The CDR3 region has the DNA TGCAGCGTTGGTGGAGCTGAAGCTTTCTTT. Translating it yields CSVGGAEAFF.

The genes are TRBV5-1 and TRBJ2-3; TRBD1 is a possible D gene (6 bases). The ends were cut back, 0 bases at V and 6 bases at J, with 17 bases in the middle. The CDR3 has 16 amino acids. Looked up from germline, CDR1 is SGHRS and CDR2 is YFSETQ. The CDR3 DNA reads TGCGCCAGCAGCTTGGGGGGCGGACAGCGGTGGGATACGCAGTATTTT. The encoded protein is CASSLGGGQRWDTQYF.

The chain recombines TRBV13 with TRBJ1-4; TRBD1 matches 10 bases. The junction had 6 bases not matched to a gene; V was cut back by 5 bases and J by 0 bases. CDR3 length equals 17 residues. CDR1 PRHDT and CDR2 FYEKMQ come from the germline V gene (reference sequence). The CDR3 bases are TGTGCCAGCAGCCGAAGACAGGGGGCGGCAACTAATGAAAAACTGTTTTTT. Protein product: CASSRRQGAATNEKLFF.

V gene TRBV27 combines with J gene TRBJ2-1, with 9 bases fitting TRBD1. CDR3 length: 19 amino acids. Losses at the gene ends were 6 bases for V and 6 bases for J; bases not matched to a gene: 21. Germline loops: CDR1 MNHEY, CDR2 SMNVEV (reference sequence). CDR3 region: CASRLNQYTTGQGGNEQFF. The CDR3 coding sequence is TGTGCCAGCAGACTAAACCAATACACGACGGGACAGGGAGGCAATGAGCAGTTCTTC.

A single count supports this clone. The rearrangement uses TRBV5-1 and TRBJ1-2; tentative D call: TRBD1 (6 bases). In germline, CDR1 is SGHRS, CDR2 YFSETQ. The CDR3 contains 17 residues. Trimming removed 4 bases at V and 8 bases at J, with 27 bases between. The CDR3 nucleotides read TGCGCCAGCAGCCCTAACACCCTACAGGGATGGGGTTTAGGCTACACCTTC. It yields the protein CASSPNTLQGWGLGYTF.

This rearrangement joins TRBV5-6 to TRBJ2-7; possibly TRBD1 for D (5 bases). The V end lost 1 base, the J end lost 3 bases, and 14 bases lay between the germline ends. CDR1 SGHDT and CDR2 YYEEEE come from the germline V gene. This CDR3 has 15 residues. The CDR3 protein is CASSLSRQRVYEQYF. In nucleotides, the CDR3 is TGTGCCAGCAGCTTGTCGAGACAGAGAGTCTACGAGCAGTACTTC.

The genes are TRBV19 and TRBJ1-1, with 9 bases identical to TRBD1. The CDR3 runs to 14 residues. V gave up 5 bases and J gave up 11 bases; unmatched junction bases: 12. CDR1 is LNHDA, CDR2 SQIVND, per germline (reference sequence). The CDR3 DNA sequence: TGTGCCAGTAGTCATGGGACAGGGTTAATGGGTGCTTTCTTT. It encodes CASSHGTGLMGAFF. The full variable domain, with the rest looked up from reference TRBV19 and TRBJ1-1, is DGGITQSPKYLFRKEGQNVTLSCEQNLNHDAMYWYRQDPGQGLRLIYYSQIVNDFQKGDIAEGYSVSREKKESFPLTVTSAQKNPTAFYLCASSHGTGLMGAFFGQGTRLTVV.

The DNA of the CDR3 is TGTGCCAGCTCACCTAGTTATGAGCAGTTCTTC. Translated: CASSPSYEQFF. The V call is TRBV18, the J call TRBJ2-1; D gene uncertain. The CDR3 runs to 11 residues. Germline V gives CDR1 KGHSH, CDR2 LQKENI. Trimming removed 3 bases at V and 8 bases at J, with 5 bases between.

The chain joins TRBV27 to TRBJ2-2, with 7 bases identical to TRBD2. V trimming: 3 bases; J trimming: 5 bases; junction bases outside the gene matches: 0. The germline gives CDR1 MNHEY, CDR2 SMNVEV (reference sequence). The CDR3 totals 13 residues. CDR3 amino acids: CASSFGGTGELFF. DNA for the CDR3: TGTGCCAGCAGTTTCGGGGGGACCGGGGAGCTGTTTTTT.

The gene calls are TRBV27 and TRBJ2-3; no clear D. The CDR3 has 14 residues. V was pared by 2 bases and J by 2 bases, with 8 bases between. Germline CDR1 is MNHEY and CDR2 is SMNVEV (reference sequence). The CDR3 loop reads CASSLDSPTDTQYF. The DNA of the CDR3 is TGTGCCAGCAGTTTAGACTCACCCACAGATACGCAGTATTTT.

The chain uses TRBV28 and TRBJ2-5; 8 positions agree with TRBD1. Trimming removed 2 bases from V and 3 bases from J; junction bases left unmatched: 5. Per the germline V gene, CDR1 is MDHEN and CDR2 is SYDVKM. This CDR3 region has 15 residues. The CDR3 region is CASSLGTTGEETQYF. The CDR3 DNA sequence: TGTGCCAGCAGTTTAGGCACGACAGGGGAAGAGACCCAGTACTTC.